Given below is one T cell receptor (beta chain) in context. This sample is part of a study of blood T cell repertoires in COVID-19. For the study at large: Sites across the United States, Italy and Spain contributed samples from acute and convalescent COVID-19. The cDNA or gDNA used as material had been derived from T cells, B-cell-depleted T cells, or PBMCs.

Per germline, CDR1 SNHLY and CDR2 FYNNEI. This CDR3 region has 13 residues. The germline V and J ends were trimmed by 5 bases and 9 bases, with 16 bases remaining between them. Original data processing: Amplification from reference gene primers served as the basis for estimated nucleated cell counts. TCRdb keeps only in-frame clones here, not all; method: immunoSEQ multiplex PCR. V, J and clone size are taken as reported in that table, and D and trimming were inferred from the DNA itself. The sample records around 130,000 clones, roughly 84% being singletons. The chain recombines TRBV2 with TRBJ2-5; TRBD1 might be the D (5 bases). The clonotype was recovered from an elderly woman with acute or convalescent COVID-19. Sequenced sample: peripheral blood. CDR3 DNA sequence: TGTGCCAGCAGTTCACGGCAGGGTCCGTCCCAGTACTTC. It specifies CASSSRQGPSQYF.